This T cell receptor beta chain emerged from a study of blood T cell repertoires in COVID-19. The CDR3 is 15 amino acids. Germline loops: CDR1 SGHRS, CDR2 YFSETQ. V dropped 4 bases and J dropped 5; count of bases not matched to a gene: 7. Using immunoSEQ multiplex PCR, the repertoire was profiled, and TCRdb retains in-frame clones only, with some absent. The sample has some 250,000 clones, 70% to 90% seen once. Only one count was recorded for this clone. The sequencing input was PBMCs or T cells enriched from blood (not recorded which). This receptor was identified in a woman aged 45-60 years who had recovered from COVID-19. The chain couples TRBV5-1 to TRBJ2-1, with 9 nucleotides matching TRBD2. CDR3 DNA sequence: TGCGCCAGCAGCCTGGGACTAGCAGTACACAATGAGCAGTTCTTC. As protein: CASSLGLAVHNEQFF.